This TCR beta chain was observed in a study of blood T cell repertoires in COVID-19. Study details: Samples representing acute and convalescent COVID-19 were sourced from the United States, Italy and Spain.

In the source study's methods: Amplification from reference gene primers served as the basis for estimated nucleated cell counts. The repertoire was sequenced with immunoSEQ multiplex PCR; TCRdb's copy has only in-frame clones and lacks some. From that table come the V and J calls and clone size; the DNA was used to work out D and trimming. Here the sample spans about 250,000 clones, nearly 90% being singletons. This clonotype was sampled from a woman between 25 and 40 years old with acute or convalescent COVID-19. Sequencing was performed on peripheral blood.

CDR3 nucleotide sequence: TGCGCCAGCAGTGAAGTAGCGGGAGGACAAGAGACCCAGTACTTC. Translated, it gives CASSEVAGGQETQYF. The V and J genes are TRBV10-2 and TRBJ2-5; 10 nucleotides line up with TRBD2. This CDR3 comprises 15 residues. The germline V gene has CDR1 WSHSY and CDR2 SAAADI. Trimming took 3 bases from V and 2 from J; bases not matched to a gene: 3.